This T cell receptor beta chain was documented in a study of shared clonotypes between healthy human individuals. On the study more broadly: With ages of 18 to 49, the donors were two women and three men.

An even split of each subset's genomic DNA across several immunoSEQ plates was performed. Unsorted PBMC contributed 300 ng DNA, tens of thousands of T cell genomes, to each replicate PCR. Original processing notes: ImmunoSEQ output lacked quality scores and full-length reads, limiting matched filtering. Only in-frame clones appear in the TCRdb table, and some are missing; sequencing was by immunoSEQ multiplex PCR. That table gives V, J and clone size, and the DNA gave D and trimming. The sample yields nearly 500,000 clones, 76% seen once. Germline V gene lookup returns CDR1 SGHAT and CDR2 FQDESV (reference sequence). Trimming stripped 4 bases from V and 5 bases from J, with 9 bases between. This CDR3 spans 13 amino acids.

The clonotype comes from a woman aged 40 to 49 in good health. Some clones in this sample may be carry-over from other donors' samples. The chain recombines TRBV11-1 with TRBJ2-1; maybe TRBD2 (6 bases). The source material was PBMCs. The CDR3 sequence: CASSSGLHNEQFF. In DNA form, the CDR3 reads TGTGCCAGCAGCTCGGGACTTCACAATGAGCAGTTCTTC. The full variable domain, in which reference TRBV11-1 and TRBJ2-1 provide the parts outside the CDR3, is EAEVAQSPRYKITEKSQAVAFWCDPISGHATLYWYRQILGQGPELLVQFQDESVVDDSQLPKDRFSAERLKGVDSTLKIQPAELGDSAMYLCASSSGLHNEQFFGPGTRLTVL.